The clone carrying this TCR beta chain was recorded only once. Its antigen is currently unknown. The entry originates in a study of PD-L1 blockade in urothelial cancer. Study details: Patients' prior chemotherapy regimens numbered 0 to 3. Blood drawn 3 weeks (second dose) and 6 weeks after treatment start was analyzed.

The study, taken as a whole, reports: Durable-benefit patients showed greater tumor-associated blood clone expansion at 3 weeks.

CDR1 is GTSNPN and CDR2 is SVGIG in the germline V gene (reference sequence). J lost 0 bases, V lost 5 bases, and 12 bases had no gene match. CDR3 length equals 17 residues. Repertoires were generated with immunoSEQ multiplex PCR, while TCRdb's copy carries only in-frame clones and drops some. The data show tens of thousands of clones, 86% seen once. This sample's time point: peripheral blood 6 weeks after treatment start. Sequenced here: PBMCs, sampled around atezolizumab (anti-PD-L1) treatment. The rearrangement links TRBV30 to TRBJ1-3, with 8 nucleotides matching TRBD1. This receptor was taken from a man in his 60s with urothelial cancer. The CDR3 region has the DNA TGTGCCTGGGTGGGTGCGAGACAGGGGCTCTCTGGAAACACCATATATTTT. This codes for CAWVGARQGLSGNTIYF. The full variable domain, completed using reference TRBV30 and TRBJ1-3, is SQTIHQWPATLVQPVGSPLSLECTVEGTSNPNLYWYRQAAGRGLQLLFYSVGIGQISSEVPQNLSASRPQDRQFILSSKKLLLSDSGFYLCAWVGARQGLSGNTIYFGEGSWLTVV.